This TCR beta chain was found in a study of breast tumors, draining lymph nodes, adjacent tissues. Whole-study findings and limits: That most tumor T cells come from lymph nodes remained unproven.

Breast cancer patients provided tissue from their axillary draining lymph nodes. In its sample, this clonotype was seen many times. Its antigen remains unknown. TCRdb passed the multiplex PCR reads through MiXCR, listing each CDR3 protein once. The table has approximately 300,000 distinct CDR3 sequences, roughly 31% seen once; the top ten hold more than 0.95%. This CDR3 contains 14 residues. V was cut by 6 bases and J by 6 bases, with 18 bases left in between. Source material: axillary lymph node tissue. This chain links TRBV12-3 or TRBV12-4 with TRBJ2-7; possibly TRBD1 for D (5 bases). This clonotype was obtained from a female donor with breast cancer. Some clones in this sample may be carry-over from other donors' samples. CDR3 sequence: CASRTGQGHSEQYF. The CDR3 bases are TGTGCCAGCAGAACAGGACAAGGGCACAGCGAGCAGTACTTC.